This T cell receptor beta chain appears in the sequencing data of a study of shared clonotypes between healthy human individuals (TCRdb year 2020). Broadly, across the study: A couple of women and a few men aged 18 to 49 years were included in the cohort. For each donor, CD4 naive and CD4 memory were each given three plates, CD8 naive was given two plates, and CD8 memory was given one plate. Different laboratories and diverse techniques were used to prepare libraries and sequence TCR repertoires, to increase sequencing depth and limit assay-specific biases. Leukapheresis yielded between about 0.94 and 9.5 billion PBMCs per donor. The study deeply sequenced blood TCR repertoires of about five healthy adults to estimate repertoire size and the extent of clonotype sharing between individuals.

TCR CDR3 regions were amplified from genomic DNA by multiplex PCR using the deep immunoSEQ assay. Extracted genomic DNA from each cell subset was distributed evenly across all wells of several immunoSEQ 96-well plates, and each plate was treated as a replicate. For sorted subsets, 200 to 250 ng of genomic DNA, equivalent to 25,000 to 35,000 T cell genomes, went into each replicate PCR. Purified libraries were quantified with a Qubit 3.0 fluorometer, sized on a Bioanalyzer 2100, and re-quantified with the KAPA Library Quantification kit. Each immunoSEQ 96-well plate was sequenced on its own single-read 150-cycle Illumina NextSeq 550 flow cell. As for the authors' bioinformatics: The immunoSEQ output contained only junctional sequences without quality scores, so filtering could not match that applied to full-length reads. To assign V/J genes and CDR3, sequences were annotated against IMGT germline references using PyIR, a Python wrapper for IgBLAST v1.9. Reads with weak V/J assignments (E-value above 1e-6), missing CDR3, stop codons, out-of-frame junctions, or ambiguous translated residues were removed. V3J clonotypes were defined as sequences sharing an identical inferred V gene, J gene, and CDR3 amino acid sequence. Percentage overlap between repertoires was computed as shared unique clonotypes divided by the size of the smaller repertoire. Repertoire richness was assessed with RTK rarefaction, the Chao1 estimator, and Recon v2.1 estimates of unobserved clonotypes. Generation probabilities for all TCRbeta clonotypes obtained by the gDNA method from four donors were computed using OLGA. TCRdb obtained this table from immuneACCESS and retained in-frame rearrangements with V and J assigned. These tables miss some clones; where compared with another copy, unresolved V genes account for less than half of the shortfall, and the remainder is unexplained. Clone size and the V and J calls come from that table; the DNA yielded D and trimming. The sample table lists about 1 million clones, roughly 80% of them with a count of one. In total, the top ten clones hold about 1.5% of the sample.

The paper as a whole reports these results and caveats: Based on pairwise subsampling, the degree of clonotype sharing among donors was expected to be affected by sequencing depth. The genetic and exposure-history diversity represented was limited by the small number of donors. Clonotypes shared by all four sorted-subset donors showed higher generation probabilities than non-shared clonotypes. Only blood was sampled, and tissue TCR repertoires likely differ from those in blood. Across a handful of donors, roughly 5.1% of naive CD4, more than 3% of naive CD8, 2% to 2.5% of memory CD4, and under 0.45% of memory CD8 clonotypes were shared. Incomplete sequencing was indicated by rarefaction of sorted-subset datasets, despite the large sequencing depth. Larger estimated clonotype richness was generally found for naive subsets than for memory subsets.

The donors were healthy, HIV-negative adults who had no recently reported acute infections or vaccinations. Every donor was a Caucasian adult residing in Nashville, Tennessee, USA. Magnetic negative selection was used to enrich CD4+ T cells, after which naive cells were positively selected on CD45RA and the negative fraction became the memory subset. Blood was collected by leukapheresis, and PBMCs were isolated by Ficoll-Histopaque density gradient centrifugation and then cryopreserved in liquid nitrogen vapor phase. Purity and quantity of every magnetically sorted T cell population were checked by analytical flow cytometry. Each sorted fraction had its genomic DNA isolated and then quantified by UV absorbance on a Nanodrop 2000c. CDR1 and CDR2 are read off the germline V gene as SNHLY and FYNNEI. The CDR3 has 14 amino acids, counting the end cysteine and phenylalanine. Only the CDR3 DNA is retained, 42 bases long and in frame from the first base. V ends up 5 bases short and J 9 bases short, with an unmatched junction base count of 12.

About this clone itself: The antigen this receptor binds is unknown. No base-level quality is on record; no much larger clone is a single base apart.

Rearrangement joined TRBV2 to TRBJ2-7; 8 nucleotides in the junction match TRBD2. Specimen: memory CD4+ T cells sorted from blood. Taken with the paper, the label for cell subset or site translates to: CD45RA-negative fraction. This sequence originates from a man younger than 30 in good health. The DNA sequence is given as TGTGCCAGCAGTCTACTAGCGGCCGGAGGGAGGCAGTACTTC. It specifies CASSLLAAGGRQYF. Where the CDR3 stops, the reference TRBV2 and TRBJ2-7 genes take over; the full variable domain is EPEVTQTPSHQVTQMGQEVILRCVPISNHLYFYWYRQILGQKVEFLVSFYNNEISEKSEIFDDQFSVERPDGSNFTLKIRSTKLEDSAMYFCASSLLAAGGRQYFGPGTRLTVT.